Below, 10 T cell receptor beta chains from the same sample are listed, as sequenced in a study of blood T cells in healthy people across ages. A J-beta primer mix and a sample-barcoded 5' primer were used in a second PCR of about 7 to 12 cycles. Using its own MiXCR run on the 5' RACE reads, TCRdb lists one record per CDR3 protein. The top ten hold more than 2% of the sample, which has about 1.8 million distinct CDR3 sequences, just under 50% seen once. The sequencing input was blood. The receptors were gathered from a woman between 35 and 50 years old in good health.

The chain carries TRBV6-1 and TRBJ2-1; no definite D call. The V gene's germline CDR1 is MNHNS and CDR2 SASEGT. Trimming took 3 bases from V and 6 from J, leaving 6 bases between them. CDR3 length: 12 residues. The CDR3: CASSDLANEQFF. The CDR3 bases are TGTGCCAGCAGTGATTTAGCCAATGAGCAGTTCTTC.

This clonotype came up a few times. This chain uses TRBV6-2 or TRBV6-3 with TRBJ1-2; D possibly corresponds to TRBD1 (6 bases). This CDR3 spans 14 amino acids. The V end was cut by 6 bases, the J end by 4 bases, with 15 bases between. Germline values: CDR1 MNHEY, CDR2 SVGEGT. CDR3 region: CASRSSGDGYGYTF. CDR3 nucleotides: TGTGCCAGCAGGTCCTCAGGGGATGGCTATGGCTACACCTTC.

This clonotype came up a few times. The chain couples TRBV7-3 to TRBJ2-6, with 11 nucleotides matching TRBD2. The junction had 11 bases not matched to a gene; V was cut back by 1 base and J by 0 bases. Germline values: CDR1 SGHTA, CDR2 FQGTGA. The CDR3 runs 21 residues. The CDR3 region has the DNA TGTGCCAGCAGCTTAATCCCCCTTAGCGGGGGGGGTAGCTCTGGGGCCAACGTCCTGACTTTC. Protein sequence: CASSLIPLSGGGSSGANVLTF.

J is TRBJ2-3 and V is TRBV7-3; D is uncertain. This CDR3 region has 17 residues. Germline CDR1 and CDR2: SGHTA and FQGTGA. Trimming cost V 2 bases and J 2 bases, with 17 bases left between them. The CDR3 DNA sequence: TGTGCCAGCAGCTTATCGTTGGTCTCGTTGGTCACAGATACGCAGTATTTT. It encodes CASSLSLVSLVTDTQYF.

This chain connects TRBV28 to TRBJ1-1, with TRBD1 identical over 7 bases. CDR1 and CDR2 (germline): MDHEN, SYDVKM. Germline trimming cut 6 bases from V and 3 bases from J; bases unmatched to any gene: 10. This CDR3 contains 15 residues. The CDR3 nucleotides are TGTGCCAGCAGCCTAGGGGGCAGGAGGGACACTGAAGCTTTCTTT. Translation: CASSLGGRRDTEAFF.

The rearrangement uses TRBV12-3 or TRBV12-4 and TRBJ2-5; 7 nucleotides match TRBD2. V lost 6 bases, J lost 2 bases, and 12 bases stayed unmatched. The CDR3 has 16 residues. CDR3 in DNA: TGTGCCAGCAGCCCGCCGAACAGCGGGGTTCAAGAGACCCAGTACTTC. This translates into CASSPPNSGVQETQYF.

This chain joins TRBV28 and TRBJ2-7; 11 bases fit TRBD1. After removal of 2 bases from V and 4 bases from J, the junction contained 7 bases not matched to a gene. Germline lookup yields CDR1 MDHEN and CDR2 SYDVKM. The length of the CDR3 is 16 residues. DNA for the CDR3: TGTGCCAGCAGTTTACACGGACAGGGGGCCGGATACGAGCAGTACTTC. Its protein product is CASSLHGQGAGYEQYF.

The genes are TRBV20-1 and TRBJ1-2; D may be TRBD1 (5 bases). Trimming left V 1 base short and J 8 bases short, with 11 bases between. This CDR3 contains 12 residues. The germline V gene encodes CDR1 DFQATT and CDR2 SNEGSKA (reference sequence). CDR3 protein: CSARVQGFGYTF. The CDR3 DNA is TGCAGTGCTAGAGTTCAGGGATTCGGCTACACCTTC.

Only one count was recorded for this clonotype. The chain is built from TRBV6-1 and TRBJ1-2; the match to TRBD1 covers 8 bases. Trimming removed 6 bases from V and 4 bases from J; junction bases left unmatched: 7. Germline V gene sequence: CDR1 MNHNS, CDR2 SASEGT. The CDR3 contains 14 residues. CDR3 nucleotides: TGTGCCAGCAGCGGACAGGGCTTGTTCTATGGCTACACCTTC. This codes for CASSGQGLFYGYTF.

This sequence joins TRBV5-1 and TRBJ2-7, with D possibly being TRBD2 (5 bases). Looked up from germline, CDR1 is SGHRS and CDR2 is YFSETQ. The CDR3 runs 15 residues. The V gene lost 5 bases and the J gene lost 0 bases, with 15 bases spanning the gap. The CDR3 bases are TGCGCCAGCAGTTTTGGACTGGCCCTCTCCTACGAGCAGTACTTC. This codes for CASSFGLALSYEQYF.